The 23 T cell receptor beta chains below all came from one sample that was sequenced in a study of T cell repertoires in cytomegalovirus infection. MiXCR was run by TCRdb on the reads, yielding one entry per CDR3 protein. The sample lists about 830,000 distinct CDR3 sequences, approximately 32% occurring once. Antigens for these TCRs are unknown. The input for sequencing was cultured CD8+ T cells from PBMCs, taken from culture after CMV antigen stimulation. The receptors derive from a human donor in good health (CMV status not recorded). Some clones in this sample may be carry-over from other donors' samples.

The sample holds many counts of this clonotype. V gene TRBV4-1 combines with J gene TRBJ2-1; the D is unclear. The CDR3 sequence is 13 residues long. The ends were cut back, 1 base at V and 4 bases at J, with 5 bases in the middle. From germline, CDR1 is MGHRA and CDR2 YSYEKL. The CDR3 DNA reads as TGCGCCAGCAGCCAAGTAATTTACAATGAGCAGTTCTTC. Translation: CASSQVIYNEQFF.

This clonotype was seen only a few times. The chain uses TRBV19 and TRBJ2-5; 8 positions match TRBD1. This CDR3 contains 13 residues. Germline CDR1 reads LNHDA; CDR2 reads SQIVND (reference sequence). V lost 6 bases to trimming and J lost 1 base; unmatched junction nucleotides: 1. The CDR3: CASRGQAQETQYF. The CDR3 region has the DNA TGTGCCAGTAGGGGACAGGCCCAAGAGACCCAGTACTTC.

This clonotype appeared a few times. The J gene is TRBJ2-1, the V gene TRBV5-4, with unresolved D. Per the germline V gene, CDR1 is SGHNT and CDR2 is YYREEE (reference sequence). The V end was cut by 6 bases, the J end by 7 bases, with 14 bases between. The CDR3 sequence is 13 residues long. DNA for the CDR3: TGTGCCAGCACCGGGTTTGGTGTGAATGAGCAGTTCTTC. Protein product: CASTGFGVNEQFF.

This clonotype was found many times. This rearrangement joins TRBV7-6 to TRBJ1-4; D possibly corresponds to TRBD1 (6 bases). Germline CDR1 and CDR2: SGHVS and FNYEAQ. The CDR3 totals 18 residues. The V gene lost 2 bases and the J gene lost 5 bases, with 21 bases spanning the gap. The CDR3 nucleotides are TGTGCCAGCAGCTTATACCTCCCCTCCAGGGGCCAAAATGAAAAACTGTTTTTT. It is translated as CASSLYLPSRGQNEKLFF.

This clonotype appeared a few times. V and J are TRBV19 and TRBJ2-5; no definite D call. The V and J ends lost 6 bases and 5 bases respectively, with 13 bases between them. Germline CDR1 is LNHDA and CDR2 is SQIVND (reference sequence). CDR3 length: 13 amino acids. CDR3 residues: CASSPVGVETQYF. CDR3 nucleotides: TGTGCCAGTAGCCCAGTAGGTGTGGAGACCCAGTACTTC.

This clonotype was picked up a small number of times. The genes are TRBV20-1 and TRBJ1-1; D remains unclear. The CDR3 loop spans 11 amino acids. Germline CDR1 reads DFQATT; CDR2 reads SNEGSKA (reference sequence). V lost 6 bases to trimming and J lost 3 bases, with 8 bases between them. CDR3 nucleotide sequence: TGCAGTGCGCTCGGATACACTGAAGCTTTCTTT. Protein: CSALGYTEAFF.

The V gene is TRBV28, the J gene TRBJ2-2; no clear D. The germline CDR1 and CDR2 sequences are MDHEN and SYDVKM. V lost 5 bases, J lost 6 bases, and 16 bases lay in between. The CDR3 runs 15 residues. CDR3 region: CASSLAPGGAGELFF. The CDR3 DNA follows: TGTGCCAGCAGTCTCGCCCCGGGTGGCGCCGGGGAGCTGTTTTTT.

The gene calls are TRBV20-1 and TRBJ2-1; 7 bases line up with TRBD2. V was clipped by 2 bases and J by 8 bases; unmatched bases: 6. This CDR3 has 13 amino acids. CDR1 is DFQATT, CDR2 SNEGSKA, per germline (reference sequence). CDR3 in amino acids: CSARLRLADEQFF. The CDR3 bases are TGCAGTGCTAGACTTCGACTAGCCGATGAGCAGTTCTTC.

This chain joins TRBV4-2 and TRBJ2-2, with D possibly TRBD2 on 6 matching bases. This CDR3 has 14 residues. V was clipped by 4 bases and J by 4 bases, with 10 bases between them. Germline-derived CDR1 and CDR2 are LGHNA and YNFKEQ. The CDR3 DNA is TGTGCCAGCAGCCCCCACGGGGGCACCGGGGAGCTGTTTTTT. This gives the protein CASSPHGGTGELFF.

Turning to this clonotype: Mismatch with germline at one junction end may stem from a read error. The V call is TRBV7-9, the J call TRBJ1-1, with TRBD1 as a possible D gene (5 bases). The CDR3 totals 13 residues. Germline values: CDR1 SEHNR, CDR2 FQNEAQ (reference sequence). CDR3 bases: TGTGTCAGCAGCTTAGGGACGGGAACTGAAGCTTTCTTT. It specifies CVSSLGTGTEAFF.

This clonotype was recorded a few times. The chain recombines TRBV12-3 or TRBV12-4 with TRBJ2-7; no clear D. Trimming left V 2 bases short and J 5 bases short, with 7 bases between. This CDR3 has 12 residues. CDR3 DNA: TGTGCCAGCAGTTTATCATCCAACGAGCAGTACGTC. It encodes CASSLSSNEQYV.

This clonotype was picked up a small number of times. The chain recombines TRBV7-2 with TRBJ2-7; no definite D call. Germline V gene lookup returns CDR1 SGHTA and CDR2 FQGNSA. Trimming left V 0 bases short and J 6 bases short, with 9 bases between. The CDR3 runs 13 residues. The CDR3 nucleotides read TGTGCCAGCAGCTTAGCGGATATTAGCGAGCAGTACGTC. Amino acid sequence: CASSLADISEQYV.

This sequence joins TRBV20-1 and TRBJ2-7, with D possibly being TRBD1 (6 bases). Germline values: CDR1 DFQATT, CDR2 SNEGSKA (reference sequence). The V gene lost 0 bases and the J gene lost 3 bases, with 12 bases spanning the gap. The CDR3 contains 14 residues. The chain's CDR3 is CSARDTRGGYEQYF. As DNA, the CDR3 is TGCAGTGCTAGAGACACGAGAGGGGGCTACGAGCAGTACTTC.

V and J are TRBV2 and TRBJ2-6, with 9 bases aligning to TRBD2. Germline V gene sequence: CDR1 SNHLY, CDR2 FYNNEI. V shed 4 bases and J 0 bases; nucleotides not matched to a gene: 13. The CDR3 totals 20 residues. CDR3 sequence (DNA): TGTGCCAGCAGTGTCGTAGGGTTAGCGGGGGCACCCTCTGGGGCCAACGTCCTGACTTTC. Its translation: CASSVVGLAGAPSGANVLTF.

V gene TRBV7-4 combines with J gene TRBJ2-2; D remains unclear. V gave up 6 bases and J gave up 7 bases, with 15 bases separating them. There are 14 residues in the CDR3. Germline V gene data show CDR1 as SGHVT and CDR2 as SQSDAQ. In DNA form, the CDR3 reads TGTGCCAGCAGTCCCTCATGGGGTTACGGGGAGCTGTTTTTT. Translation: CASSPSWGYGELFF.

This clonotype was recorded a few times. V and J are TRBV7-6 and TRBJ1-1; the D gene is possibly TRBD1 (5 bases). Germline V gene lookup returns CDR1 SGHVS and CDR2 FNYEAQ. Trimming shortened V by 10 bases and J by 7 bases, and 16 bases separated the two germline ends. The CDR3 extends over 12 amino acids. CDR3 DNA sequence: TGTGCCACCGGCGAGAGGGGTCTTGAAGCTTTCTTT. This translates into CATGERGLEAFF.

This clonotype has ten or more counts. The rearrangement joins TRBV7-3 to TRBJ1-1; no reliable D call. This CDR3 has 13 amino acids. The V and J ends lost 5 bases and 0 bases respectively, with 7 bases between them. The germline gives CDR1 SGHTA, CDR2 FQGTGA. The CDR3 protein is CASSLTLNTEAFF. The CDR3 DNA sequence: TGTGCCAGCAGCCTGACCTTGAACACTGAAGCTTTCTTT.

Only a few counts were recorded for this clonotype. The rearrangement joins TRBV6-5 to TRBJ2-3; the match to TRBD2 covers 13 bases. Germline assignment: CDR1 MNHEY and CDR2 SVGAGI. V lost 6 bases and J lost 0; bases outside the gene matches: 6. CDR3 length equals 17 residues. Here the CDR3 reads CASRPRTSGSSTDTQYF. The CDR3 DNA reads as TGTGCCAGCAGGCCGAGGACTAGCGGGAGTAGCACAGATACGCAGTATTTT.

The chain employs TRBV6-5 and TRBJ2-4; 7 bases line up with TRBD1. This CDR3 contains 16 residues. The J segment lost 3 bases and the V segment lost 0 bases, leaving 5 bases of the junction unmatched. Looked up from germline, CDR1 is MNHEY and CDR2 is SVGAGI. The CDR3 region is CASSYSRPGGKNIQYF. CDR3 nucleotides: TGTGCCAGCAGTTACTCGCGGCCAGGGGGCAAAAACATTCAGTACTTC.

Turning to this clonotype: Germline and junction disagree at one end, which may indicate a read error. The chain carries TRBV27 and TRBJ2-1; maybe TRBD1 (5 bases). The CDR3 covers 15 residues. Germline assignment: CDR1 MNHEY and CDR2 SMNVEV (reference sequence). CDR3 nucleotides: TGTGCTAGCAGCACCCGAGTGGGGCTGATCAATGAGCAGTTCTTC. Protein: CASSTRVGLINEQFF.

The CDR3 DNA reads TGTGCCAGCGCCGGACCCATGACAAAGGCTCTACCCTACGAGCAGTACGTC. Its protein product is CASAGPMTKALPYEQYV. This chain links TRBV2 with TRBJ2-7; D is uncertain. CDR1 is SNHLY and CDR2 is FYNNEI in the germline V gene. V shed 8 bases and J shed 2 bases, with 25 bases lying between them. The CDR3 runs to 17 residues.

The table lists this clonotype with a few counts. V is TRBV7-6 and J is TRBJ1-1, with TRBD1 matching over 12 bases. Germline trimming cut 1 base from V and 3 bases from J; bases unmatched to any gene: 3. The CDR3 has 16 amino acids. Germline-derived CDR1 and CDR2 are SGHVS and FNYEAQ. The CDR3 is CASSLGGTGGYTEAFF. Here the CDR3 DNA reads TGTGCCAGCAGCTTAGGGGGGACAGGGGGCTACACTGAAGCTTTCTTT. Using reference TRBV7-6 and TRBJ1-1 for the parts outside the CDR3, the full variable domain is GAGVSQSPRYKVTKRGQDVALRCDPISGHVSLYWYRQALGQGPEFLTYFNYEAQQDKSGLPNDRFSAERPEGSISTLTIQRTEQRDSAMYRCASSLGGTGGYTEAFFGQGTRLTVV.

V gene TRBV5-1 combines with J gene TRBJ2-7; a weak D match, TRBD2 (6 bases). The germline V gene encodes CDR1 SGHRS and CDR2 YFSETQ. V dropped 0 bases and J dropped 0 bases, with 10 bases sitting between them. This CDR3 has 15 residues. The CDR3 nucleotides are TGCGCCAGCAGCTTGGTGGGGAGGCCCTCCTACGAGCAGTACTTC. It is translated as CASSLVGRPSYEQYF. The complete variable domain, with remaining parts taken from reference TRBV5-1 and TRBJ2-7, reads KAGVTQTPRYLIKTRGQQVTLSCSPISGHRSVSWYQQTPGQGLQFLFEYFSETQRNKGNFPGRFSGRQFSNSRSEMNVSTLELGDSALYLCASSLVGRPSYEQYFGPGTRLTVT.